This entry features one T cell receptor (beta chain) sequence. The sample comes from a study of T cell changes during pregnancy in multiple sclerosis. Clones were read by immunoSEQ multiplex PCR, and TCRdb kept only the in-frame ones, dropping some. The sample lists 65,000 to 70,000 clones, around 92% occurring once. The CDR3 is 17 amino acids. V was clipped by 3 bases and J by 4 bases; unmatched bases: 14. This sequence originates from a female donor with multiple sclerosis, enrolled in a pregnancy study. V gene TRBV23-1 combines with J gene TRBJ1-1; 7 nucleotides line up with TRBD1. Being an ORF, TRBV23-1 has a function that is uncertain. Sample: peripheral blood, taken in the first trimester of pregnancy. The CDR3 DNA reads as TGCGCCAGCAGTCATTTAGAGGCAGGGGGTCGAGGCACTGAAGCTTTCTTT. This sequence encodes CASSHLEAGGRGTEAFF.